Included here is one TCR beta chain sequence, with context. Antigen: not known. CDR1 and CDR2 (germline): DFQATT, SNEGSKA (reference sequence). The V end was cut by 3 bases, the J end by 2 bases, with 12 bases between. The CDR3 has 14 amino acids. TCRdb ran MiXCR on the RT-PCR reads and lists one entry per CDR3 protein. This sample has about 620,000 distinct CDR3 sequences, with about an eighth found just once. This record belongs to a study of response to subunit inactivated influenza vaccine. Study-wide results and limits: It was the authors' suggestion that each seasonal influenza vaccination recruits few new T cells.

The input for sequencing was PBMCs from blood, taken on the day of vaccination. The rearrangement uses TRBV20-1 and TRBJ2-3; D is possibly TRBD1 (6 bases). This clonotype was sampled from a man in his fifties or sixties who received an inactivated influenza vaccine. The DNA of the CDR3 is TGCAGTGCTAGCCCCCACAGGGTCACAGATACGCAGTATTTT. Its translation: CSASPHRVTDTQYF.